These 28 T cell receptor beta chains originate from one sample sequenced in a study of cytomegalovirus exposure and HLA in healthy donors. PCR primers comprised 60 Vbeta and 13 Jbeta primers. TCRdb keeps only in-frame clones here, not all; method: immunoSEQ multiplex PCR. The sample lists about 180,000 clones, about four fifths occurring once. The sample taken for sequencing was PBMCs. All receptors come from a woman in her fifties or sixties in good health and CMV-seronegative.

The chain uses TRBV2 and TRBJ1-4; perhaps TRBD1 as D (5 bases). This CDR3 is 14 amino acids long. Per germline, CDR1 SNHLY and CDR2 FYNNEI. Trimming took off 4 bases at V and 6 bases at J, with 12 bases between the two ends. The CDR3 nucleotides are TGTGCCAGCAGTGTGCGGGACTACGATGAAAAACTGTTTTTT. Translated, it gives CASSVRDYDEKLFF.

The V gene is TRBV10-3, the J gene TRBJ2-2; 9 positions match TRBD1. Germline values: CDR1 ENHRY, CDR2 SYGVKD. V dropped 3 bases and J dropped 1; count of bases not matched to a gene: 3. The CDR3 consists of 16 residues. CDR3 DNA sequence: TGTGCCATCAGTGACTCGGACAGGGGGAACACCGGGGAGCTGTTTTTT. Translating gives CAISDSDRGNTGELFF.

The chain has TRBV5-1 and TRBJ1-1; no clear D. The CDR3 covers 15 residues. The germline gives CDR1 SGHRS, CDR2 YFSETQ. V gave up 4 bases and J gave up 0 bases, with 13 bases separating them. CDR3 in amino acids: CASSLTQNLNTEAFF. In DNA form, the CDR3 reads TGCGCCAGCAGCCTCACCCAGAATTTGAACACTGAAGCTTTCTTT.

V and J are TRBV28 and TRBJ1-6, with 11 positions matching TRBD1. CDR3 size: 15 residues. Germline-derived CDR1 and CDR2 are MDHEN and SYDVKM. V was clipped by 6 bases and J by 9 bases; unmatched bases: 7. CDR3 amino acids: CASSRGTGGSSPLHF. The CDR3 region has the DNA TGTGCCAGCAGCCGGGGGACAGGGGGTAGTTCACCCCTCCACTTT. Full variable domain (outside the CDR3, taken from reference TRBV28 and TRBJ1-6): DVKVTQSSRYLVKRTGEKVFLECVQDMDHENMFWYRQDPGLGLRLIYFSYDVKMKEKGDIPEGYSVSREKKERFSLILESASTNQTSMYLCASSRGTGGSSPLHFGNGTRLTVT.

Only one count was recorded for this clone. This chain links TRBV15 with TRBJ1-3; D is ambiguous. Trimming removed 0 bases at V and 1 base at J, with 7 bases between. The CDR3 is 15 amino acids. Germline CDR1 and CDR2: LNHNV and YYDKDF (reference sequence). CDR3 in DNA: TGTGCCACCAGCAGAGAGAGCCTTTCTGGAAACACCATATATTTT. Its protein is CATSRESLSGNTIYF.

Only one count was recorded for this clone. This chain connects TRBV28 to TRBJ2-1, with 10 bases aligning to TRBD2. V lost 7 bases to trimming and J lost 3 bases; unmatched junction nucleotides: 3. The germline V gene encodes CDR1 MDHEN and CDR2 SYDVKM. The CDR3 is made up of 14 amino acids. CDR3 sequence reads: CASNPSGSYNEQFF. In DNA, the CDR3 is TGTGCCAGCAACCCTAGCGGGAGCTACAATGAGCAGTTCTTC.

This clone has more than one count but fewer than ten. V is TRBV2 and J is TRBJ2-3, with a tentative D call TRBD2 (5 bases). V was pared by 7 bases and J by 0 bases, with 11 bases between. The CDR3 runs to 14 residues. Germline loops: CDR1 SNHLY, CDR2 FYNNEI. DNA of the CDR3: TGTGCCAGCATTCGGGATTCTAGCACAGATACGCAGTATTTT. Translated: CASIRDSSTDTQYF.

As for this clone: The junction departs from germline at one end; a sequencing error may be responsible. The chain recombines TRBV4-1 with TRBJ1-1; D is uncertain. Per germline, CDR1 MGHRA and CDR2 YSYEKL. The CDR3 spans 15 residues. DNA for the CDR3: TGCGCCAGCAGTCAAGACCCCCTCGAGGGCACTGAAGCTTTCTTT. It codes for CASSQDPLEGTEAFF.

The J gene is TRBJ2-3, the V gene TRBV2; D remains ambiguous. The CDR3 has 14 amino acids. Trimming removed 6 bases at V and 4 bases at J, with 14 bases between. CDR1 is SNHLY and CDR2 is FYNNEI in the germline V gene. CDR3 DNA sequence: TGTGCCAGCAGCATCCTTATACGGTCAGATACGCAGTATTTT. Translated, it gives CASSILIRSDTQYF.

The genes are TRBV2 and TRBJ2-6, with 7 bases matching TRBD1. Per the germline V gene, CDR1 is SNHLY and CDR2 is FYNNEI. Germline trimming cut 8 bases from V and 2 bases from J; bases unmatched to any gene: 6. This CDR3 contains 15 residues. The CDR3 loop is CASCLQGTGANVLTF. The CDR3 DNA reads as TGTGCCAGCTGTTTACAGGGGACTGGGGCCAACGTCCTGACTTTC.

The sample holds a few counts of this clone. The chain has TRBV5-1 and TRBJ1-2, with TRBD1 identical over 8 bases. V shed 4 bases, J shed 2 bases, and the junction held 4 bases outside the gene matches. The CDR3 is 14 amino acids. The germline V gene encodes CDR1 SGHRS and CDR2 YFSETQ. Here the CDR3 reads CASSPGDRNYGYTF. In DNA form, the CDR3 reads TGCGCCAGCAGCCCAGGGGACAGGAACTATGGCTACACCTTC.

V usage is TRBV5-1 and J usage is TRBJ2-2; 12 bases match TRBD1. Germline CDR1 is SGHRS and CDR2 is YFSETQ. The CDR3 sequence is 16 residues long. V lost 4 bases and J lost 6; bases outside the gene matches: 7. The CDR3 nucleotides are TGCGCCAGCAGCATGGGGACAGGGGGCGCGTCCGGGGAGCTGTTTTTT. Its protein product is CASSMGTGGASGELFF.

The chain links TRBV27 to TRBJ2-7, with TRBD1 identical over 7 bases. Per germline, CDR1 MNHEY and CDR2 SMNVEV (reference sequence). V gave up 6 bases and J gave up 2 bases; unmatched junction bases: 13. This CDR3 has 16 amino acids. CDR3 coding DNA: TGTGCCAGCAGCCCCCGACAGGGCCGGGTCACCTACGAGCAGTACTTC. It encodes CASSPRQGRVTYEQYF.

CDR3 coding DNA: TGTGCCAGCAGCTTAGACGGGGAGTACCAAGAGACCCAGTACTTC. Translated, it gives CASSLDGEYQETQYF. V gene TRBV11-1 combines with J gene TRBJ2-5; TRBD2 might be the D (5 bases). The germline CDR1 and CDR2 sequences are SGHAT and FQDESV (reference sequence). Between the trimmed V and J ends, which lost 1 base and 0 bases, there was a span of 9 bases. This CDR3 has 15 residues.

The chain is built from TRBV2 and TRBJ2-5, with D possibly TRBD1 on 5 matching bases. This CDR3 is built from 18 residues. CDR1 is SNHLY and CDR2 is FYNNEI in the germline V gene. Between the trimmed V and J ends, which lost 0 bases and 2 bases, there was a span of 19 bases. As DNA, the CDR3 is TGTGCCAGCAGTGAAGCGGGGCCCCTTGTGTCTGCTCAAGAGACCCAGTACTTC. Its protein is CASSEAGPLVSAQETQYF. The full variable domain, completed using reference TRBV2 and TRBJ2-5, is EPEVTQTPSHQVTQMGQEVILRCVPISNHLYFYWYRQILGQKVEFLVSFYNNEISEKSEIFDDQFSVERPDGSNFTLKIRSTKLEDSAMYFCASSEAGPLVSAQETQYFGPGTRLLVL.

The chain joins TRBV29-1 to TRBJ2-3, with D unresolved. This CDR3 region has 13 residues. The germline V and J ends were trimmed by 4 bases and 2 bases, with 10 bases remaining between them. CDR1 and CDR2 from the germline V gene are SQVTM and ANQGSEA. CDR3 nucleotide sequence: TGCAGCGTTGTTTTATCCTTCACAGATACGCAGTATTTT. It is translated as CSVVLSFTDTQYF.

V usage is TRBV6-5 and J usage is TRBJ1-1; D gene unclear. The germline V gene encodes CDR1 MNHEY and CDR2 SVGAGI. V was trimmed by 1 base and J by 4 bases, leaving 10 bases between them. The CDR3 runs to 14 residues. The CDR3: CASSYWQEGTEAFF. DNA of the CDR3: TGTGCCAGCAGTTACTGGCAGGAGGGCACTGAAGCTTTCTTT.

The chain joins TRBV5-6 to TRBJ2-3, with TRBD2 matching 7 bases. With V trimmed by 2 bases and J by 1 base, 4 bases remained unmatched. The CDR3 has 15 amino acids. Germline V gene data show CDR1 as SGHDT and CDR2 as YYEEEE. CDR3 region: CASSLGGGGTDTQYF. For the CDR3, the DNA is TGTGCCAGCAGCTTAGGCGGGGGTGGCACAGATACGCAGTATTTT.

The table lists this clone with a count of one. The chain couples TRBV15 to TRBJ2-7; 13 bases are shared with TRBD2. Germline values: CDR1 LNHNV, CDR2 YYDKDF (reference sequence). This CDR3 region has 16 residues. V lost 5 bases, J lost 5 bases, and 9 bases stayed unmatched. CDR3 in amino acids: CATSEGLAGRADEQYF. For the CDR3, the DNA is TGTGCCACCAGCGAGGGACTAGCGGGACGAGCGGACGAGCAGTACTTC.

This clone was counted only a few times. This rearrangement joins TRBV2 to TRBJ2-5, with D perhaps TRBD1 (5 bases). The V and J ends lost 1 base and 4 bases respectively, with 10 bases between them. Germline CDR1 reads SNHLY; CDR2 reads FYNNEI. This CDR3 has 14 residues. The CDR3 DNA follows: TGTGCCAGCAGTGAAGTCACAGGCCTAGAGACCCAGTACTTC. Its protein is CASSEVTGLETQYF.

This rearrangement joins TRBV6-5 to TRBJ1-2; 9 bases are a match to TRBD1. CDR1 and CDR2 from the germline V gene are MNHEY and SVGAGI. The CDR3 contains 14 residues. V shed 5 bases, J shed 5 bases, and the junction held 6 bases outside the gene matches. The CDR3 protein is CASSPTGGSYGYTF. The CDR3 DNA reads TGTGCCAGCAGTCCTACAGGGGGCTCGTATGGCTACACCTTC.

The chain recombines TRBV15 with TRBJ1-1; the match to TRBD1 covers 10 bases. Per germline, CDR1 LNHNV and CDR2 YYDKDF (reference sequence). The CDR3 runs 15 residues. Germline trimming cut 1 base from V and 3 bases from J; bases unmatched to any gene: 2. In DNA, the CDR3 is TGTGCCACCAGCAGAGGACAGGGGGCTGACACTGAAGCTTTCTTT. The encoded protein is CATSRGQGADTEAFF.

This chain uses TRBV5-1 with TRBJ2-6; D is perhaps TRBD1 (5 bases). Germline V gives CDR1 SGHRS, CDR2 YFSETQ. This CDR3 is 15 amino acids long. Trimming took off 4 bases at V and 3 bases at J, with 11 bases between the two ends. The chain's CDR3 is CASSAQGIGANVLTF. CDR3 nucleotide sequence: TGCGCCAGCAGCGCGCAGGGAATTGGGGCCAACGTCCTGACTTTC.

In this sample, this clone turned up once. The V gene is TRBV4-1, the J gene TRBJ2-2; tentatively, D is TRBD2 (6 bases). The CDR3 is 16 residues long. Germline V lookup: CDR1 MGHRA, CDR2 YSYEKL. V was clipped by 0 bases and J by 4 bases, with 12 bases between them. The CDR3 protein is CASSQDPGAGTGELFF. The CDR3 DNA follows: TGCGCCAGCAGCCAAGACCCGGGAGCGGGCACCGGGGAGCTGTTTTTT.

This clone was counted a single time. The CDR3 nucleotides are TGTGCCAGCAGTTTACTAGCACCCACCTACGAGCAGTACTTC. This gives the protein CASSLLAPTYEQYF. This chain uses TRBV6-5 with TRBJ2-7, with TRBD2 as a possible D gene (6 bases). There are 14 residues in the CDR3. Trimming cost V 4 bases and J 2 bases, with 12 bases left between them. The germline CDR1 and CDR2 sequences are MNHEY and SVGAGI.

The chain links TRBV30 to TRBJ2-7, with 10 bases identical to TRBD2. The CDR3 consists of 16 residues. Germline CDR1 is GTSNPN and CDR2 is SVGIG (reference sequence). With V trimmed by 3 bases and J by 2 bases, 10 bases remained unmatched. CDR3 sequence (DNA): TGTGCCTGGAGAGTAGGAGCGGGGGGGGCCGCCTACGAGCAGTACTTC. Its protein is CAWRVGAGGAAYEQYF.

The V and J genes are TRBV30 and TRBJ2-2; 11 bases are shared with TRBD2. Germline-derived CDR1 and CDR2 are GTSNPN and SVGIG (reference sequence). The CDR3 has 17 residues. With 1 base clipped from V and 2 bases from J, the junction kept 6 bases outside the gene matches. CDR3 DNA sequence: TGTGCCTGGAGTGCCCGGGGACTAGCGGAAAACACCGGGGAGCTGTTTTTT. This encodes CAWSARGLAENTGELFF.

The table lists this clone with a count of one. The chain links TRBV5-1 to TRBJ2-3; 8 bases are a match to TRBD2. Germline CDR1 is SGHRS and CDR2 is YFSETQ. Germline trimming cut 0 bases from V and 3 bases from J; bases unmatched to any gene: 9. The CDR3 has 17 amino acids. The CDR3 protein is CASSLGVREGPTDTQYF. The DNA for the CDR3 is TGCGCCAGCAGCTTGGGTGTACGGGAGGGCCCTACAGATACGCAGTATTTT.